Below, 19 T cell receptor beta chains from the same sample are listed, as sequenced in a study of metastatic and nonmetastatic thyroid tumors. Every patient underwent thyroid surgery untreated. Using MiXCR, TCRdb reanalyzed the PCR reads. The sample consists of fewer than 30,000 clones, around 16% of them appearing once. Sequencing was performed on blood. The source of these receptors is a female donor with papillary thyroid cancer or a benign thyroid nodule (not recorded which). Some clones in this sample may be carry-over from other donors' samples.

This clone was picked up many times. The chain couples TRBV19 to TRBJ2-1, with 10 bases aligning to TRBD2. The CDR3 extends over 14 amino acids. Trimming took 7 bases from V and 8 from J; bases not matched to a gene: 8. The germline gives CDR1 LNHDA, CDR2 SQIVND (reference sequence). The CDR3 loop is CASKYTSGKDEQFF. In DNA, the CDR3 is TGTGCCAGTAAATACACTAGCGGGAAGGATGAGCAGTTCTTC.

Ten or more counts support this clone. The chain recombines TRBV30 with TRBJ2-3, with D possibly matching TRBD2 (5 bases). Deletions cut 1 base from V and 7 bases from J, with 9 bases between. Germline V gene data show CDR1 as GTSNPN and CDR2 as SVGIG (reference sequence). This CDR3 is built from 12 residues. The CDR3 spells CAWSGRRNTQYF. The CDR3 region has the DNA TGTGCCTGGAGTGGAAGGAGGAATACGCAGTATTTT.

This clone was picked up many times. The chain uses TRBV4-2 and TRBJ1-4; D not certain. The germline V and J ends were trimmed by 1 base and 8 bases, with 17 bases remaining between them. CDR3 length: 16 residues. From germline, CDR1 is LGHNA and CDR2 YNFKEQ. This chain's CDR3 is CASSQGPHQAGEKLFF. In DNA form, the CDR3 reads TGTGCCAGCAGCCAAGGACCCCATCAAGCGGGGGAAAAACTGTTTTTT.

This clone was recorded many times. The chain carries TRBV5-5 and TRBJ2-7; D unresolved. This CDR3 has 11 residues. The ends were cut back, 4 bases at V and 0 bases at J, with 2 bases in the middle. CDR1 is SGHKS, CDR2 YYEKEE, per germline (reference sequence). The CDR3 is CASSNSYEQYF. The CDR3 DNA reads as TGTGCCAGCAGCAACTCCTACGAGCAGTACTTC.

Many counts were recorded for this clone. This rearrangement joins TRBV5-1 to TRBJ2-5, with TRBD2 matching over 10 bases. Germline V gene data show CDR1 as SGHRS and CDR2 as YFSETQ. V gave up 6 bases and J gave up 5 bases; unmatched junction bases: 7. This CDR3 is 14 amino acids long. CDR3 in amino acids: CASKDLAGAETQYF. CDR3 nucleotides: TGCGCCAGCAAGGATCTAGCGGGAGCTGAGACCCAGTACTTC.

The V and J genes are TRBV27 and TRBJ1-5; 9 bases fit TRBD1. The CDR3 length is 14 residues. The J segment lost 9 bases and the V segment lost 5 bases, leaving 8 bases of the junction unmatched. CDR1 is MNHEY, CDR2 SMNVEV, per germline (reference sequence). CDR3 sequence reads: CASSTDRGKPPQHF. CDR3 sequence (DNA): TGTGCCAGCAGTACCGACAGGGGGAAACCGCCCCAGCATTTT.

This clone was observed at least ten times. The chain joins TRBV20-1 to TRBJ2-3; D may be TRBD1 (6 bases). This CDR3 region has 12 residues. Germline lookup yields CDR1 DFQATT and CDR2 SNEGSKA (reference sequence). V was cut by 6 bases and J by 4 bases, with 11 bases left in between. The DNA for the CDR3 is TGCAGTGCCCCCAGGGGAGCAGATACGCAGTATTTT. Its protein product is CSAPRGADTQYF.

This clone has only a few counts. V is TRBV6-1 and J is TRBJ2-2, with D maybe TRBD1 (5 bases). CDR1 and CDR2 (germline): MNHNS, SASEGT. This CDR3 has 16 residues. V lost 7 bases to trimming and J lost 4 bases, with 19 bases between them. CDR3 loop: CASKEYRGLGTGELFF. The DNA of the CDR3 is TGTGCCAGCAAAGAATATAGGGGCTTAGGCACCGGGGAGCTGTTTTTT.

Points on this clone: The junction and the germline gene differ at one end; a read error may be behind it. Other DNA sequences in this specimen translate into the identical CDR3. The chain links TRBV15 to TRBJ1-1, with D possibly TRBD1 on 6 matching bases. There are 15 residues in the CDR3. Germline CDR1 LNHNV, CDR2 YYDKDF (reference sequence). The CDR3 protein is CSTSRIVQGWREAFF. The CDR3 bases are TGTTCCACCAGCAGAATCGTACAGGGCTGGAGGGAAGCTTTCTTT.

The chain has TRBV11-3 and TRBJ1-3; D not certain. This CDR3 has 16 amino acids. Trimming cost V 1 base and J 1 base, with 11 bases left between them. From germline, CDR1 is SGHNT and CDR2 YENEEA. In DNA form, the CDR3 reads TGTGCCAGCAGCTTAGGTCCGACCTCATCTGGAAACACCATATATTTT. This encodes CASSLGPTSSGNTIYF.

This clone was picked up one time. A much bigger clone sits one base away, suggesting this may be a read error. V is TRBV20-1 and J is TRBJ1-2; 7 nucleotides line up with TRBD1. The CDR3 sequence is 13 residues long. Per the germline V gene, CDR1 is DFQATT and CDR2 is SNEGSKA (reference sequence). CDR3 bases: TGCGGTGCCCAGGGGGGTATGGGCTATGGCTACACCTTC. Translated: CGAQGGMGYGYTF.

This clone was counted ten times or more. The chain has TRBV24-1 and TRBJ1-2, with D maybe TRBD1 (5 bases). Between the trimmed V and J ends, which lost 6 bases and 4 bases, there was a span of 11 bases. Germline V gives CDR1 KGHDR, CDR2 SFDVKD. This CDR3 comprises 13 residues. The CDR3 nucleotides are TGTGCCACCAGTCCAGGGAGTGGCTATGGCTACACCTTC. Amino acids: CATSPGSGYGYTF.

The V call is TRBV11-3, the J call TRBJ2-2; no reliable D call. The V end was cut by 5 bases, the J end by 1 base, with 8 bases between. The CDR3 loop spans 14 amino acids. Per germline, CDR1 SGHNT and CDR2 YENEEA. CDR3 sequence reads: CASSPRQNTGELFF. The CDR3 DNA reads as TGTGCCAGCAGCCCCCGACAGAACACCGGGGAGCTGTTTTTT.

This chain connects TRBV11-2 to TRBJ2-5, with 8 bases identical to TRBD2. This CDR3 has 16 amino acids. Germline V gives CDR1 SGHAT, CDR2 FQNNGV. V shed 7 bases, J shed 2 bases, and the junction held 12 bases outside the gene matches. The CDR3 is CASTNGGAGVQETQYF. The CDR3 region has the DNA TGTGCCAGCACCAACGGGGGAGCGGGGGTACAAGAGACCCAGTACTTC.

V gene TRBV5-1 combines with J gene TRBJ2-2; 7 bases agree with TRBD2. CDR3 length: 16 residues. V shed 2 bases and J 5 bases; nucleotides not matched to a gene: 9. The V gene's germline CDR1 is SGHRS and CDR2 YFSETQ. The CDR3 region is CASSFEGTIGTGELFF. CDR3 coding DNA: TGCGCCAGCAGCTTTGAAGGGACTATCGGGACCGGGGAGCTGTTTTTT. Drawing the rest from reference TRBV5-1 and TRBJ2-2, the complete variable domain is KAGVTQTPRYLIKTRGQQVTLSCSPISGHRSVSWYQQTPGQGLQFLFEYFSETQRNKGNFPGRFSGRQFSNSRSEMNVSTLELGDSALYLCASSFEGTIGTGELFFGEGSRLTVL.

This clone was counted ten times or more. The chain joins TRBV3-1 to TRBJ1-6; 8 bases map to TRBD1. Germline V gene data show CDR1 as LGHDT and CDR2 as YNNKEL (reference sequence). The CDR3 length is 17 residues. The trim removed 1 base at V and 9 bases at J, leaving 11 bases unmatched. CDR3 in DNA: TGTGCCAGCAGCCAAGGGGGAACAGGGGGAGGGGGTTCACCCCTCCACTTT. Residues: CASSQGGTGGGGSPLHF.

The table lists this clone with many counts. The chain couples TRBV12-3 or TRBV12-4 to TRBJ2-5; 13 bases line up with TRBD2. J was trimmed by 4 bases and V by 5 bases; bases with no gene match: 10. This CDR3 comprises 17 residues. The CDR3 region is CASSETGLAGSRETQYF. CDR3 nucleotide sequence: TGTGCCAGCAGTGAGACGGGACTAGCGGGATCCAGAGAGACCCAGTACTTC.

The genes are TRBV20-1 and TRBJ1-4, with D tentatively TRBD1 (5 bases). CDR3 length: 14 residues. Germline CDR1 and CDR2: DFQATT and SNEGSKA (reference sequence). CDR3 protein: CGLTGVGIVGKLFF. CDR3 DNA: TGCGGACTCACGGGGGTGGGTATAGTCGGAAAACTGTTTTTT.

This clone came up many times. The chain uses TRBV29-1 and TRBJ1-4; perhaps TRBD1 as D (6 bases). Between the trimmed V and J ends, which lost 7 bases and 4 bases, there was a span of 13 bases. Germline CDR1 and CDR2: SQVTM and ANQGSEA. The CDR3 length is 13 residues. The CDR3 region is CSAQRGVNEKLFF. The CDR3, as DNA: TGCAGCGCCCAGAGGGGGGTTAATGAAAAACTGTTTTTT. Complete variable domain (other parts from reference TRBV29-1 and TRBJ1-4): SAVISQKPSRDICQRGTSLTIQCQVDSQVTMMFWYRQQPGQSLTLIATANQGSEATYESGFVIDKFPISRPNLTFSTLTVSNMSPEDSSIYLCSAQRGVNEKLFFGSGTQLSVL.